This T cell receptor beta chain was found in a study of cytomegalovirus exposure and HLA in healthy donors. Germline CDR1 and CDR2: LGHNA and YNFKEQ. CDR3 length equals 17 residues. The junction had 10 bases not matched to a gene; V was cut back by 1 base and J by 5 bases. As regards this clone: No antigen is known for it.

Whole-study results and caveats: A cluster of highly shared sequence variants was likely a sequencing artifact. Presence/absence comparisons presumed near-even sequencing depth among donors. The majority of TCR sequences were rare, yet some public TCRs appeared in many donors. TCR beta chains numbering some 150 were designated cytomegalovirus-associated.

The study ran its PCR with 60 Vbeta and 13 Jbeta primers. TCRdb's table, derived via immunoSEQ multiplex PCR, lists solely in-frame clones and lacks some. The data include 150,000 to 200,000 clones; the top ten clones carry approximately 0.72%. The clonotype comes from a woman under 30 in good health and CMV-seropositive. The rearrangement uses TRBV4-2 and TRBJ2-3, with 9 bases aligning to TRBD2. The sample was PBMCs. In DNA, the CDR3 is TGTGCCAGCAGCCAAGGTATATTAGCGGGGGAGATAGATACGCAGTATTTT. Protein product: CASSQGILAGEIDTQYF.